One sample yielded the 7 T cell receptor beta chains listed below, sequenced in a study of OX40 agonist ivuxolimab in advanced cancers. Sequencing used immunoSEQ multiplex PCR; TCRdb keeps in-frame clones, though not all of them. The sample records roughly 5,700 clones, roughly nine tenths being singletons. This material consisted of CD4+ or CD8+ T cells sorted from blood, taken in a trial of the OX40 agonist ivuxolimab. Receptor source: an adult with an advanced solid tumor such as melanoma, head and neck, liver or kidney cancer.

The chain is built from TRBV28 and TRBJ1-1; the D is unclear. Germline loops: CDR1 MDHEN, CDR2 SYDVKM. This CDR3 region has 13 residues. The V and J ends lost 6 bases and 6 bases respectively, with 14 bases between them. CDR3 bases: TGTGCCAGCAGGCTCCCCGGGCCCTCTGAAGCTTTCTTT. Translation gives CASRLPGPSEAFF.

Here the CDR3 DNA reads TGCAGCGGTGGACTACCTCTTAACCAGGATACGCAGTATTTT. Its protein is CSGGLPLNQDTQYF. This sequence joins TRBV29-1 and TRBJ2-3; tentatively, D is TRBD2 (6 bases). The V end lost 7 bases, the J end lost 6 bases, and 20 bases lay between the germline ends. Germline lookup yields CDR1 SQVTM and CDR2 ANQGSEA. This CDR3 has 14 residues.

The genes are TRBV11-2 and TRBJ2-3; TRBD2 matches at 9 bases. Germline V gene lookup returns CDR1 SGHAT and CDR2 FQNNGV. This CDR3 spans 16 amino acids. The V gene end was trimmed by 5 bases and the J gene end by 3 bases; junction bases not matched to a gene: 9. The CDR3 DNA follows: TGTGCCAGCAGCGTTCTGATAGCGGGAGAGACAGATACGCAGTATTTT. It yields the protein CASSVLIAGETDTQYF.

The chain recombines TRBV19 with TRBJ2-3, with a weak D call TRBD2 (6 bases). The V end was cut by 7 bases, the J end by 1 base, with 9 bases between. The CDR3 covers 13 residues. Germline values: CDR1 LNHDA, CDR2 SQIVND (reference sequence). The CDR3 coding sequence is TGTGCCAGTATGGCTAGCGGCACAGATACGCAGTATTTT. This translates into CASMASGTDTQYF.

This chain uses TRBV19 with TRBJ1-5; D call uncertain. V was shortened by 7 bases and J by 2 bases, with 15 bases between the two germline ends. Germline V gene lookup returns CDR1 LNHDA and CDR2 SQIVND (reference sequence). This CDR3 contains 15 residues. The CDR3, as DNA: TGTGCCAGTAACCCAGGCACGGTCGGCAATCAGCCCCAGCATTTT. Amino acid sequence: CASNPGTVGNQPQHF.

The chain joins TRBV4-1 to TRBJ1-2; a possible D gene is TRBD1 (6 bases). V gave up 0 bases and J gave up 4 bases, with 18 bases separating them. CDR1 is MGHRA and CDR2 is YSYEKL in the germline V gene. This CDR3 has 17 residues. The CDR3 nucleotides are TGCGCCAGCAGCCAAGACCCCGTCGTGAAAGGGGGCTATGGCTACACCTTC. This translates into CASSQDPVVKGGYGYTF.

This clone has more than one count but fewer than ten. The chain uses TRBV5-6 and TRBJ2-5; TRBD1 matches at 11 bases. J gave up 5 bases and V 1 base, and 13 bases lay outside the gene matches. CDR3 size: 18 residues. Germline CDR1 is SGHDT and CDR2 is YYEEEE. This CDR3 reads CASSLSRDRGFLVETQYF. In DNA form, the CDR3 reads TGTGCCAGCAGCTTGTCCCGGGACAGGGGGTTCCTGGTGGAGACCCAGTACTTC.